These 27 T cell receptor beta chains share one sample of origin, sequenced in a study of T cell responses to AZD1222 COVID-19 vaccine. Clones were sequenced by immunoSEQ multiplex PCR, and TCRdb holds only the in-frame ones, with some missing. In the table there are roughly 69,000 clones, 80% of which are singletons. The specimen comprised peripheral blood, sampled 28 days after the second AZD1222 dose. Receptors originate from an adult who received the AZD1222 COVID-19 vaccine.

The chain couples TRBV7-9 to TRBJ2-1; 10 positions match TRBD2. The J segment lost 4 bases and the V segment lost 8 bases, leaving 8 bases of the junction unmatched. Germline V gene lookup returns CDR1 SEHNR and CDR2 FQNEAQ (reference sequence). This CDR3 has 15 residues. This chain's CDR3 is CASWKLAGLYNEQFF. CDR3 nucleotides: TGTGCCAGCTGGAAACTAGCGGGGTTATACAATGAGCAGTTCTTC.

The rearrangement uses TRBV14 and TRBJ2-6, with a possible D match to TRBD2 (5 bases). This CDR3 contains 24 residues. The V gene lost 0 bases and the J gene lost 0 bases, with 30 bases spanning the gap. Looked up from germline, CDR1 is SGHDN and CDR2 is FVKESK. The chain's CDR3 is CASSQDSTPGLWPVDSSGANVLTF. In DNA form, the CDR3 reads TGTGCCAGCAGCCAAGATTCCACCCCTGGACTGTGGCCCGTTGATTCCTCTGGGGCCAACGTCCTGACTTTC.

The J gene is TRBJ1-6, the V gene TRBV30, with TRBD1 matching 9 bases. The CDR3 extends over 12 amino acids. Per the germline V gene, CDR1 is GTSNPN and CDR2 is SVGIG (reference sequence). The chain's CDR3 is CAWDRERSPLHF. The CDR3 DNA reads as TGTGCTTGGGACAGGGAACGTTCACCCCTCCACTTT.

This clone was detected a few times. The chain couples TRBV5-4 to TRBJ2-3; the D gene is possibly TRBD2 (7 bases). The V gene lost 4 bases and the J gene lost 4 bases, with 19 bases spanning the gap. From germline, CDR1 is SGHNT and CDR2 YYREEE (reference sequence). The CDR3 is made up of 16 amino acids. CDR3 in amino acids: CASSLVFGGRADTQYF. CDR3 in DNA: TGTGCCAGCAGCCTTGTTTTCGGGGGGCGGGCAGATACGCAGTATTTT.

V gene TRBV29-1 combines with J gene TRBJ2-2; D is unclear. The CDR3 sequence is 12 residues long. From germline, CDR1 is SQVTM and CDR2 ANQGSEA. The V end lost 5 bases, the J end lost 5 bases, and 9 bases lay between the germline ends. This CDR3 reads CSVRTQTGELFF. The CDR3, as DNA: TGCAGCGTTCGGACCCAAACCGGGGAGCTGTTTTTT.

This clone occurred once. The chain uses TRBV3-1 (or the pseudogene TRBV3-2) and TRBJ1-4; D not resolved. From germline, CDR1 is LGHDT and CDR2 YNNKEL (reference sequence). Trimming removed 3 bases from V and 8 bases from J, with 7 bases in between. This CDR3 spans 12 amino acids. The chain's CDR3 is CASSQGGEKLFF. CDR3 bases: TGTGCCAGCAGCCAGGGAGGCGAAAAACTGTTTTTT.

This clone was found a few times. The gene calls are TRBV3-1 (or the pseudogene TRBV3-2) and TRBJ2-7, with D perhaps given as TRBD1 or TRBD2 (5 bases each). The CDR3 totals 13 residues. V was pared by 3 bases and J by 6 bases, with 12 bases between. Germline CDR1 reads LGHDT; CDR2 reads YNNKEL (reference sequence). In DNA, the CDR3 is TGTGCCAGCAGCCAGATGGGGACCGGCGAGCAGTACTTC. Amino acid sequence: CASSQMGTGEQYF.

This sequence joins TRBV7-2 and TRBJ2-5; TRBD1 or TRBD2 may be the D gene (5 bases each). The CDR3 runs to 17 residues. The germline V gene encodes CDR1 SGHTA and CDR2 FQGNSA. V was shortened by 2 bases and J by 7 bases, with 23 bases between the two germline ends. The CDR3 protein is CASSLTGPSVSTGTQYF. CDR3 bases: TGTGCCAGCAGCTTAACGGGACCCTCGGTATCAACAGGGACCCAGTACTTC. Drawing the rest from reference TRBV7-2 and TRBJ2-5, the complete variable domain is GAGVSQSPSNKVTEKGKDVELRCDPISGHTALYWYRQSLGQGLEFLIYFQGNSAPDKSGLPSDRFSAERTGGSVSTLTIQRTQQEDSAVYLCASSLTGPSVSTGTQYFGPGTRLLVL.

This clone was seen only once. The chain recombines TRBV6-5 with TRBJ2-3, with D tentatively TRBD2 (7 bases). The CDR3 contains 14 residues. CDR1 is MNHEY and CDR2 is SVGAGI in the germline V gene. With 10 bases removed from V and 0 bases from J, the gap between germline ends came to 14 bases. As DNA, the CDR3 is TGTGCCACAGGGAGGGGGGGGAGCACAGATACGCAGTATTTT. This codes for CATGRGGSTDTQYF.

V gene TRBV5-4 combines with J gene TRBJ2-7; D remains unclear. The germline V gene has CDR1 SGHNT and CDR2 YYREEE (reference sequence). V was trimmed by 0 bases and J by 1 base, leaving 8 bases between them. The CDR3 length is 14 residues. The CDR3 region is CASSLEAGSYEQYF. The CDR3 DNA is TGTGCCAGCAGCTTGGAAGCAGGTTCCTACGAGCAGTACTTC.

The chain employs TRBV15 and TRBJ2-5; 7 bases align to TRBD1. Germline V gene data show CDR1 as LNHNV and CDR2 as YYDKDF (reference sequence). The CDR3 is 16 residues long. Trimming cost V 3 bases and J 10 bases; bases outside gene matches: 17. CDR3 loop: CATSSPNREQGSIQYF. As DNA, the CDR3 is TGTGCCACCAGCAGCCCCAACAGAGAACAGGGGAGTATCCAGTACTTC. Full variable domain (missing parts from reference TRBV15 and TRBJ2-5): DAMVIQNPRYQVTQFGKPVTLSCSQTLNHNVMYWYQQKSSQAPKLLFHYYDKDFNNEADTPDNFQSRRPNTSFCFLDIRSPGLGDTAMYLCATSSPNREQGSIQYFGPGTRLLVL.

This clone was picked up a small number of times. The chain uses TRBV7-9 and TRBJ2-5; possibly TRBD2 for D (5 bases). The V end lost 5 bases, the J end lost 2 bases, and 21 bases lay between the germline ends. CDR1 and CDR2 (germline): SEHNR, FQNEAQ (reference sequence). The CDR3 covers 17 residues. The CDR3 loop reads CASSHSPLGGQQETQYF. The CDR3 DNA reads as TGTGCCAGCAGCCACTCCCCACTTGGCGGGCAACAAGAGACCCAGTACTTC.

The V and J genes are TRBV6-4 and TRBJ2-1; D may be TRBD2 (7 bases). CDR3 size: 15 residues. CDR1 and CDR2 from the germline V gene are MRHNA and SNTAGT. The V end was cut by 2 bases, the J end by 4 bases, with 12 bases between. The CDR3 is CASSDGGGGYNEQFF. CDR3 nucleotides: TGTGCCAGCAGTGACGGGGGCGGGGGTTACAATGAGCAGTTCTTC.

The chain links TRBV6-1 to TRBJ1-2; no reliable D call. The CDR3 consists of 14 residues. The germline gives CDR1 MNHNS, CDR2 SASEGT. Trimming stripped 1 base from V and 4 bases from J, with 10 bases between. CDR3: CASSEGPRTYGYTF. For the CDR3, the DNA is TGTGCCAGCAGTGAAGGTCCCAGGACCTATGGCTACACCTTC.

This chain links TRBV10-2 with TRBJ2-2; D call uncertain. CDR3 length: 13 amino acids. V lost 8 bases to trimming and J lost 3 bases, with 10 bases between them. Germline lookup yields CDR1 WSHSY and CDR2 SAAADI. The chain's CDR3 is CASGRLDTGELFF. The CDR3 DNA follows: TGCGCCAGCGGAAGACTGGACACCGGGGAGCTGTTTTTT.

DNA of the CDR3: TGTGCCAGCAGTTTATACACCGGGGAGCTGTTTTTT. As protein: CASSLYTGELFF. The chain is built from TRBV12-3 or TRBV12-4 and TRBJ2-2, with no clear D. The CDR3 is 12 amino acids. V lost 2 bases to trimming and J lost 3 bases, with 1 base between them.

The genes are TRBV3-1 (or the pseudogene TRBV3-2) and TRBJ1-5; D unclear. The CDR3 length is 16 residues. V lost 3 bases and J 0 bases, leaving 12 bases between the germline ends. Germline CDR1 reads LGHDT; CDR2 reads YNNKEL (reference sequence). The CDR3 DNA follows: TGTGCCAGCAGCCATATGCGACGGTATAGCAATCAGCCCCAGCATTTT. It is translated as CASSHMRRYSNQPQHF.

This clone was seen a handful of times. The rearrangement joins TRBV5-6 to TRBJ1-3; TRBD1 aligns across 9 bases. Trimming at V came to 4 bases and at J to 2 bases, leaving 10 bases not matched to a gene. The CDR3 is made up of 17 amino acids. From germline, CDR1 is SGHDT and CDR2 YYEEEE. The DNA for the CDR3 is TGTGCCAGCAGCAAGCCGGGACAGGGAAGAACTGGAAACACCATATATTTT. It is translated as CASSKPGQGRTGNTIYF.

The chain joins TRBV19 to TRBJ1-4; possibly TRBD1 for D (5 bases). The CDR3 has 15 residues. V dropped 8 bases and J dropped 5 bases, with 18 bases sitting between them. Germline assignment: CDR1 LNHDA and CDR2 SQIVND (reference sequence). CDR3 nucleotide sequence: TGTGCCAGTTCACTGGGGGTCGCCCCAAATGAAAAACTGTTTTTT. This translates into CASSLGVAPNEKLFF.

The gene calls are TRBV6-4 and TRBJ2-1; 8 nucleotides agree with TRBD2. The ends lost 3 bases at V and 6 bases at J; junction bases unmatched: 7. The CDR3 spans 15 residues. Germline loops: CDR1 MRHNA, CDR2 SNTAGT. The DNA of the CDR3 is TGTGCCAGCAGTGAAATGGCGGGGGGAAGCAATGAGCAGTTCTTC. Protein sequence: CASSEMAGGSNEQFF.

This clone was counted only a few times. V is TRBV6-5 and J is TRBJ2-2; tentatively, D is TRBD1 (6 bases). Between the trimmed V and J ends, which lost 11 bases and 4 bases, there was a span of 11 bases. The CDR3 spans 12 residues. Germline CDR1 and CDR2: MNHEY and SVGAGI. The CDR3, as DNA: TGTGCCTCCGAGGGGGTCACCGGGGAGCTGTTTTTT. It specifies CASEGVTGELFF.

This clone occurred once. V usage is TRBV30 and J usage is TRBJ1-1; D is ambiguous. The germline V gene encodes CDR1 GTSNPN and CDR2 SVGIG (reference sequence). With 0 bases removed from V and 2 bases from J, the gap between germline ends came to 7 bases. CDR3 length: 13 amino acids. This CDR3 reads CAWSVGVNTEAFF. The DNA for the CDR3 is TGTGCCTGGAGTGTTGGAGTTAACACTGAAGCTTTCTTT.

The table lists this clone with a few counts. CDR3: CASSQDGVNIGYEQYF. The CDR3 DNA is TGCGCCAGCAGCCAAGACGGGGTAAATATCGGCTACGAGCAGTACTTC. The chain recombines TRBV4-1 with TRBJ2-7; D is possibly TRBD2 (5 bases). The CDR3 is 16 amino acids. Looked up from germline, CDR1 is MGHRA and CDR2 is YSYEKL. V shed 0 bases and J shed 3 bases, with 15 bases lying between them.

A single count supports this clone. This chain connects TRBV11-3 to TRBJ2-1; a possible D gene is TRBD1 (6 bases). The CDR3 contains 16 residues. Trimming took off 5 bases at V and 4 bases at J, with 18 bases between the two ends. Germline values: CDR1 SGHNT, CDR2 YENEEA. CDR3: CASSTRPGQGYNEQFF. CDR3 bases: TGTGCCAGCAGCACCCGGCCGGGACAAGGGTACAATGAGCAGTTCTTC.

CDR3 residues: CASSLGQGSGYTF. DNA of the CDR3: TGTGCCAGCTCACTCGGACAGGGCTCTGGCTACACCTTC. The gene calls are TRBV18 and TRBJ1-2; 8 bases match TRBD1. The CDR3 is 13 residues long. The trim removed 4 bases at V and 7 bases at J, leaving 5 bases unmatched. The germline CDR1 and CDR2 sequences are KGHSH and LQKENI.

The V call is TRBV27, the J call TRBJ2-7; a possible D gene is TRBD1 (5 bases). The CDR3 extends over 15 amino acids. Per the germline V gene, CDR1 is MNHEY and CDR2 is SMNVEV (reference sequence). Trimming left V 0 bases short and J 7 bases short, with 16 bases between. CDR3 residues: CASSLSGEGSWEQYF. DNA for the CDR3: TGTGCCAGCAGTTTATCAGGGGAAGGTTCGTGGGAGCAGTACTTC.

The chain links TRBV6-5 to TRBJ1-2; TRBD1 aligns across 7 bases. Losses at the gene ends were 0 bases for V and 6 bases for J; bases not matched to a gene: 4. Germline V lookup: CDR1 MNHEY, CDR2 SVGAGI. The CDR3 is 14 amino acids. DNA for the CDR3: TGTGCCAGCAGTTACTCAAGAGGGGGCCATGGCTACACCTTC. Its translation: CASSYSRGGHGYTF.